Listed here is a single T cell receptor beta chain. The data were obtained in a study of blood T cell repertoires in COVID-19. With 1 base clipped from V and 3 bases from J, the junction kept 3 bases outside the gene matches. CDR1 and CDR2 from the germline V gene are SGHNT and YYREEE (reference sequence). The CDR3 totals 15 residues. In the study's own analysis: Reference gene primers were amplified, and this amplification served to estimate nucleated cell counts. TCRdb keeps only in-frame clones here, not all; method: immunoSEQ multiplex PCR. From that table come the V and J calls and clone size; the DNA was used to work out D and trimming. The data show some 290,000 clones, 90% seen once.

The chain links TRBV5-4 to TRBJ2-1, with TRBD1 identical over 8 bases. The sample comprised peripheral blood. The receptor's source is a woman aged 40 to 55 with COVID-19, enrolled during active disease. The CDR3 DNA reads TGTGCCAGCAGCTTGAGACAGGGGATCTACAATGAGCAGTTCTTC. As protein: CASSLRQGIYNEQFF.